The clone carrying this TCR beta chain was recorded at least ten times. Its antigen is as yet unknown. These data come from a study of neurological immune-mediated disorders. Noted time point: longitudinal time-point 2. PBMCs numbering 2 million and stored at -80 C yielded the unsorted libraries. cDNA was made by 5'RACE with 10-nucleotide random UMIs. MiXCR, run by TCRdb on the 5' RACE reads, gives a single entry per CDR3 protein. The sample has 70,000 to 95,000 distinct CDR3 sequences, around 13% seen once. With V trimmed by 3 bases and J by 1 base, 2 bases remained unmatched. Germline CDR1 SGHRS, CDR2 YFSETQ. The CDR3 covers 14 residues. Study-wide findings and caveats: The greatest TCR clonal expansion occurred in HTLV-1-associated myelopathy and the least in multiple sclerosis, which fell below healthy controls.

The rearrangement links TRBV5-1 to TRBJ2-7, with TRBD1 matching over 9 bases. The TCR sequence derives from a female donor with HTLV-1-associated myelopathy (HAM/TSP). The sample was PBMCs. The CDR3 region has the DNA TGCGCCAGCAGCTCGGGACAGGGATCCTACGAGCAGTACTTC. It translates to CASSSGQGSYEQYF.